This entry is about one T cell receptor beta chain. No antigen is known for it. These data are taken from a study of cytomegalovirus exposure and HLA in healthy donors. This CDR3 is built from 13 residues. Germline V gene lookup returns CDR1 SEHNR and CDR2 FQNEAQ (reference sequence). With 4 bases removed from V and 0 bases from J, the gap between germline ends came to 6 bases. The PCR used 60 Vbeta and 13 Jbeta primers. Produced via immunoSEQ multiplex PCR; TCRdb's table is partial and in-frame only. The data show over 200,000 clones, with roughly 80% seen just once and approximately 3.9% held by the top ten. Study-wide results and caveats: Later examination showed HLA-associated TCR beta chains had greater clonal expansion than equally common others. TCR beta chain V- and J-gene trimming was linked, in a later analysis, to a missense variant in DCLRE1C.

This receptor was obtained from a male donor in good health and CMV-seronegative. Sequences were obtained from PBMCs. The V and J genes are TRBV7-9 and TRBJ2-5, with unresolved D. The CDR3, as DNA: TGTGCCAGCAGCTCGTATTACCAAGAGACCCAGTACTTC. Its protein is CASSSYYQETQYF.